One sample yielded the 2 T cell receptor beta chains listed below, sequenced in a study of response to subunit inactivated influenza vaccine. One entry per CDR3 protein, called by TCRdb with MiXCR from the RT-PCR reads. The profile shows about 780,000 distinct CDR3 sequences, roughly 20% of them singletons. This material consisted of PBMCs from blood, taken more than 4 days after vaccination. These receptors were collected from a man in his forties or fifties who received an inactivated influenza vaccine.

A few counts support this clonotype. This chain links TRBV5-1 with TRBJ1-1; 7 bases match TRBD1. This CDR3 region has 15 residues. The V gene end was trimmed by 4 bases and the J gene end by 3 bases; junction bases not matched to a gene: 9. Germline V gene data show CDR1 as SGHRS and CDR2 as YFSETQ. The CDR3 loop is CASSLGQLLYTEAFF. In nucleotides, the CDR3 is TGCGCCAGCAGCCTGGGACAGCTACTTTACACTGAAGCTTTCTTT.

This chain joins TRBV7-3 and TRBJ1-1, with TRBD1 as a possible D gene (5 bases). The CDR3 spans 16 residues. Trimming pared 0 bases from V and 0 bases from J, leaving 11 bases between. Germline-derived CDR1 and CDR2 are SGHTA and FQGTGA. The CDR3 protein is CASSLTGGSVNTEAFF. The CDR3 region has the DNA TGTGCCAGCAGCTTAACGGGGGGGTCGGTGAACACTGAAGCTTTCTTT.